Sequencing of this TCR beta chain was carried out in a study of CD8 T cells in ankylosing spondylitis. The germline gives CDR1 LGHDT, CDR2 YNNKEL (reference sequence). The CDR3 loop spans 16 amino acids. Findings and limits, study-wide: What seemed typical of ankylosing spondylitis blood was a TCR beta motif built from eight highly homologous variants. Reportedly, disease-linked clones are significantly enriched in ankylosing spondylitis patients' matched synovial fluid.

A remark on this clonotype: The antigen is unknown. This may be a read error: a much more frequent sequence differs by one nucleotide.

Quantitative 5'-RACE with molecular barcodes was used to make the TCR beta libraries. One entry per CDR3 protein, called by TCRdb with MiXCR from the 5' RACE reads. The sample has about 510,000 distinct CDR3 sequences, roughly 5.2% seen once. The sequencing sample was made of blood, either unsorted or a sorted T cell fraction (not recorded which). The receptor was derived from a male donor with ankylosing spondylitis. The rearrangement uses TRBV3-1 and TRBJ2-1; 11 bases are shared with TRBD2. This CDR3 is CASCQAGLADYNEQFF. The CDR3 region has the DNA TGTGCCAGCTGCCAAGCGGGACTAGCGGACTACAATGAGCAGTTCTTC.